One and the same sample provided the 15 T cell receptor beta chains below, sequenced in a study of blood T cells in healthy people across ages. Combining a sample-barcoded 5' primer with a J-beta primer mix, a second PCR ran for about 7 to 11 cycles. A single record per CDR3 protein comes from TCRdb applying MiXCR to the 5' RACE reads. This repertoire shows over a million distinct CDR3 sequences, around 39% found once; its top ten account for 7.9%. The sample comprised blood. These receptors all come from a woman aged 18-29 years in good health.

The chain's CDR3 is CASSESRGAAFF. The DNA of the CDR3 is TGTGCCAGCAGTGAAAGTAGGGGTGCAGCTTTCTTT. The rearrangement uses TRBV6-1 and TRBJ1-1; tentatively, D is TRBD1 (5 bases). Trimming took 2 bases from V and 10 from J, leaving 11 bases between them. The germline V gene has CDR1 MNHNS and CDR2 SASEGT. This CDR3 has 12 amino acids.

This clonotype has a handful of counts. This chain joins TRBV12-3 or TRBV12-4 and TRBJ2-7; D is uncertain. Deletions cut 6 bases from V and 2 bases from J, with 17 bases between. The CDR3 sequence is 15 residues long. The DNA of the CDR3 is TGTGCCAGCAGCCGTGGCGCTTATCTTGCCTACGAGCAGTACTTC. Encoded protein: CASSRGAYLAYEQYF.

The CDR3 loop is CASSLDSGTVSNQPQHF. CDR3 coding DNA: TGTGCCAGTAGTCTGGATTCCGGGACGGTGAGCAATCAGCCCCAGCATTTT. V is TRBV19 and J is TRBJ1-5; a possible D gene is TRBD1 (5 bases). The CDR3 sequence is 17 residues long. CDR1 is LNHDA and CDR2 is SQIVND in the germline V gene (reference sequence). The V end was cut by 5 bases, the J end by 1 base, with 18 bases between.

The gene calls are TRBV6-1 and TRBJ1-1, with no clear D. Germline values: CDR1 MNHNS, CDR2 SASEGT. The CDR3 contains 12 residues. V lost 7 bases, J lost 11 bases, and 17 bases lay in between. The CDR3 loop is CASNSDGGLAFF. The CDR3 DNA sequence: TGTGCCAGCAACTCCGACGGCGGTTTGGCTTTCTTT.

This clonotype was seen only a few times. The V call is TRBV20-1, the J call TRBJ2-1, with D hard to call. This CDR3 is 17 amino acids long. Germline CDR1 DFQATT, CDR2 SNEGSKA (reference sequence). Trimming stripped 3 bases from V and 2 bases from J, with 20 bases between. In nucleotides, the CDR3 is TGCAGTGCTAGCTCCCCCCTTTACGGCCGAGCCTACAATGAGCAGTTCTTC. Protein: CSASSPLYGRAYNEQFF.

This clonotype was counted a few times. CDR3 DNA: TGTGCCAGCAGCTTAGATGGAACGGGGCTCGACACCGGGGAGCTGTTTTTT. This gives the protein CASSLDGTGLDTGELFF. The V and J genes are TRBV11-2 and TRBJ2-2; D could derive from TRBD1 or TRBD2 (5 bases each). This CDR3 has 17 residues. Germline CDR1 SGHAT, CDR2 FQNNGV. With 0 bases removed from V and 3 bases from J, the gap between germline ends came to 14 bases.

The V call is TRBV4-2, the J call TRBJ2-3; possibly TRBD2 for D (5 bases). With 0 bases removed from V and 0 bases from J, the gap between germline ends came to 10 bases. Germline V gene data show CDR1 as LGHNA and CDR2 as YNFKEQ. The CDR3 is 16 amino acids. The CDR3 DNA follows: TGTGCCAGCAGCCAAGAACCGACTATAAGCACAGATACGCAGTATTTT. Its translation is CASSQEPTISTDTQYF.

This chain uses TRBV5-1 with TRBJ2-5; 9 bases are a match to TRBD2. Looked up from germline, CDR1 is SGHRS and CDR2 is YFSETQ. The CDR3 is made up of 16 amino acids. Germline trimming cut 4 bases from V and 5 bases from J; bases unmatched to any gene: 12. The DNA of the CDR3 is TGCGCCAGCAGCGCCTCAGCGGGGGGCTTCCGGGAGACCCAGTACTTC. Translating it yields CASSASAGGFRETQYF. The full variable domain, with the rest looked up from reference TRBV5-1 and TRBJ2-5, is KAGVTQTPRYLIKTRGQQVTLSCSPISGHRSVSWYQQTPGQGLQFLFEYFSETQRNKGNFPGRFSGRQFSNSRSEMNVSTLELGDSALYLCASSASAGGFRETQYFGPGTRLLVL.

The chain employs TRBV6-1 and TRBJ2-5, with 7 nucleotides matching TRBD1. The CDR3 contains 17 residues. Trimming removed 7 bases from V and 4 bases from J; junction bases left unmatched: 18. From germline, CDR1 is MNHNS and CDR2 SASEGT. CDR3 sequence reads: CASIGGTGEEMVETQYF. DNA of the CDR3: TGTGCCAGCATAGGGGGAACAGGGGAAGAGATGGTAGAGACCCAGTACTTC.

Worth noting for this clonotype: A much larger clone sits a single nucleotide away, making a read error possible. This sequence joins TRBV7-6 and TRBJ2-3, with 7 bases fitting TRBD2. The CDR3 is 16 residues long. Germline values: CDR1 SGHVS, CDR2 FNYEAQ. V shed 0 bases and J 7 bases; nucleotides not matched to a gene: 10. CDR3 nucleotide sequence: TGTGCCAGCAGCTTAGCTGGCAAGCGGGGTACAAATACGCAGTATTTT. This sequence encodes CASSLAGKRGTNTQYF.

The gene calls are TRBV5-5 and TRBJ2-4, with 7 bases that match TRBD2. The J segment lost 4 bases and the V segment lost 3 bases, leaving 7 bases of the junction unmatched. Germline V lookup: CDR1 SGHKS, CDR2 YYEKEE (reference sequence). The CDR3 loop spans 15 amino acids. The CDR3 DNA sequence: TGTGCCAGCAGCTCCCCCCCCGGGGGGAAAAACATTCAGTACTTC. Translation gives CASSSPPGGKNIQYF.

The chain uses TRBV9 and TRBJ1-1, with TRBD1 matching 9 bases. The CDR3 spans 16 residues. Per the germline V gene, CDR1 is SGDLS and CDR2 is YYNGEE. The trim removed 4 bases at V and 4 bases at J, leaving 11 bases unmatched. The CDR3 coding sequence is TGTGCCAGCAGCTCACCAAGTACAGGGGGCCCCACTGAAGCTTTCTTT. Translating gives CASSSPSTGGPTEAFF.

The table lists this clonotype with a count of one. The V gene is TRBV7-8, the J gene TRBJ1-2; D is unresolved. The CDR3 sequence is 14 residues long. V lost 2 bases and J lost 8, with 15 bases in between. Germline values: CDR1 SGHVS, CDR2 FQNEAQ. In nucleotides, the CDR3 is TGTGCCAGCAGCTTAATCGGGCCCAAGAAGGGCTACACCTTC. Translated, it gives CASSLIGPKKGYTF.

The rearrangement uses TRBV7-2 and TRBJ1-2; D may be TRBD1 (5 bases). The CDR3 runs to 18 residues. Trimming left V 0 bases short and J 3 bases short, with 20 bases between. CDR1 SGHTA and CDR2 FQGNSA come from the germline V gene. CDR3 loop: CASSLASSIMGGDYGYTF. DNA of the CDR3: TGTGCCAGCAGCTTAGCCAGTTCCATCATGGGGGGAGACTATGGCTACACCTTC.

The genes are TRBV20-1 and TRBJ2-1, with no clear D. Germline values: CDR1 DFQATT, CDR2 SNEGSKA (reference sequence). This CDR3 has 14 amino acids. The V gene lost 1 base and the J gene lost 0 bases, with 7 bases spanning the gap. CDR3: CSARVGPSYNEQFF. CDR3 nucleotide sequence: TGCAGTGCTAGAGTCGGCCCCTCCTACAATGAGCAGTTCTTC.